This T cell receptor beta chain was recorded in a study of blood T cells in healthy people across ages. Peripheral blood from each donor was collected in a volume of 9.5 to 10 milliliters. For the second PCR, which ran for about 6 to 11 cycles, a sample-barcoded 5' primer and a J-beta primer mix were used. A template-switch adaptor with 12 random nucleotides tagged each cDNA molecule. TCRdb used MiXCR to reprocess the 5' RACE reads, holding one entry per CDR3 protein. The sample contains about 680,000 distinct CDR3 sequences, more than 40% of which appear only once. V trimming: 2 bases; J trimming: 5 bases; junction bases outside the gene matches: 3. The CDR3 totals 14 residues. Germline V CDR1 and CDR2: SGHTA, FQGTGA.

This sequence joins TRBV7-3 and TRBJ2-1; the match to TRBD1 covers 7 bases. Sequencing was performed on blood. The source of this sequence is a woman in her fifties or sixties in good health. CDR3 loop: CASSLEGQNNEQFF. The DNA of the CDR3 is TGTGCCAGCAGCTTAGAGGGACAGAACAATGAGCAGTTCTTC.